Detailed here is one TCR beta chain. Its antigen is unidentified. This record belongs to a study of pediatric ulcerative colitis. At the level of the study: Most patients had pancolitis, and two had left-sided colitis. Study results and caveats: Two rectal CDR3 clonotypes occurred in all ulcerative colitis patients.

The germline V gene has CDR1 SGHRS and CDR2 YFSETQ. V lost 0 bases and J 7 bases, leaving 13 bases between the germline ends. The CDR3 covers 14 residues. Using immunoSEQ multiplex PCR, the repertoire was profiled, and TCRdb retains in-frame clones only, with some absent. This sample has tens of thousands of clones, with roughly two thirds found just once. One to two pinch biopsies were taken from the rectum during colonoscopy. The specimen was gut tissue. The V call is TRBV5-1, the J call TRBJ1-1; D gene unclear. The sequence derives from a boy under 18 with severe ulcerative colitis. CDR3 in amino acids: CASSLGRDRIEAFF. The CDR3 DNA follows: TGCGCCAGCAGCTTGGGGAGGGATAGAATTGAAGCTTTCTTT.